The 18 T cell receptor beta chains below all came from one sample that was sequenced in a study of spatial heterogeneity in lung cancer. TCRdb reprocessed the 5' RACE reads via MiXCR and lists one record per CDR3 protein. The table includes 30,000 to 35,000 distinct CDR3 sequences, about 10% detected once. The time point here: blood at routine non-recurrence follow-up after resection. The material was PBMCs, obtained at follow-up. The receptors derive from a female donor with early-stage non-small cell lung cancer.

This clonotype was detected ten times or more. The rearrangement uses TRBV28 and TRBJ2-7; D is ambiguous. Germline V gene data show CDR1 as MDHEN and CDR2 as SYDVKM. The CDR3 covers 14 residues. Between the trimmed V and J ends, which lost 1 base and 3 bases, there was a span of 10 bases. The CDR3 sequence is CASSLSPPDYEQYF. For the CDR3, the DNA is TGTGCCAGCAGTTTATCTCCCCCGGACTACGAGCAGTACTTC.

This clonotype came up many times. The chain couples TRBV4-1 to TRBJ1-1; the D gene is possibly TRBD1 (5 bases). The ends were cut back, 2 bases at V and 5 bases at J, with 15 bases in the middle. Germline CDR1 reads MGHRA; CDR2 reads YSYEKL. The CDR3 loop spans 15 amino acids. In DNA, the CDR3 is TGCGCCAGCAGCCAACCTAACGGGGCCAAAACTGAAGCTTTCTTT. It translates to CASSQPNGAKTEAFF.

This clonotype was recorded at least ten times. The CDR3 region is CASSPGGAQETQYF. CDR3 in DNA: TGTGCCAGCAGCCCCGGGGGGGCCCAGGAGACCCAGTACTTC. V is TRBV7-2 and J is TRBJ2-5, with 8 bases identical to TRBD2. The CDR3 length is 14 residues. After removal of 5 bases from V and 5 bases from J, the junction contained 7 bases not matched to a gene. The germline CDR1 and CDR2 sequences are SGHTA and FQGNSA.

The chain employs TRBV3-1 and TRBJ2-1; TRBD2 matches 10 bases. The germline V gene has CDR1 LGHDT and CDR2 YNNKEL (reference sequence). Germline trimming cut 2 bases from V and 9 bases from J; bases unmatched to any gene: 4. The length of the CDR3 is 14 residues. CDR3 DNA sequence: TGTGCCAGCAGCCAAACTAGCGGGGCGGGTGAGCAGTTCTTC. This gives the protein CASSQTSGAGEQFF.

This clonotype has a count of ten or more. CDR3 bases: TGTGCCAGCACCGGAGGGGCGGGCAATCAGCCCCAGCATTTT. This codes for CASTGGAGNQPQHF. The chain couples TRBV6-2 or TRBV6-3 to TRBJ1-5, with D tentatively TRBD1 (5 bases). With 7 bases removed from V and 2 bases from J, the gap between germline ends came to 12 bases. CDR1 and CDR2 (germline): MNHEY, SVGEGT. This CDR3 comprises 14 residues.

The sample holds many counts of this clonotype. The chain recombines TRBV29-1 with TRBJ2-7; D possibly uses TRBD1 or TRBD2 (5 bases each). The V end was cut by 6 bases, the J end by 6 bases, with 12 bases between. Per germline, CDR1 SQVTM and CDR2 ANQGSEA. The CDR3 extends over 11 amino acids. The CDR3, as DNA: TGCAGCGTCGTACGGGACGGCGAGCAGTACTTC. Protein: CSVVRDGEQYF.

The sample holds many counts of this clonotype. V gene TRBV2 combines with J gene TRBJ2-7; unclear D gene. Germline lookup yields CDR1 SNHLY and CDR2 FYNNEI. The CDR3 consists of 14 residues. The V gene lost 10 bases and the J gene lost 0 bases, with 16 bases spanning the gap. CDR3 amino acids: CATVNGVSSYEQYF. CDR3 sequence (DNA): TGTGCCACCGTTAACGGAGTTAGCTCCTACGAGCAGTACTTC.

This clonotype was observed a handful of times. The V and J genes are TRBV20-1 and TRBJ2-3; D might be TRBD1 or TRBD2, each matching 6 bases. The CDR3 has 13 amino acids. Trimming removed 0 bases from V and 5 bases from J, with 9 bases in between. Germline-derived CDR1 and CDR2 are DFQATT and SNEGSKA (reference sequence). CDR3 in DNA: TGCAGTGCTAGAGATGGGGGGCTAGATACGCAGTATTTT. This codes for CSARDGGLDTQYF.

In this sample, this clonotype turned up many times. The V call is TRBV4-3, the J call TRBJ1-1; no definite D call. Germline lookup yields CDR1 LGHNA and CDR2 YSLEER. The CDR3 has 14 residues. The germline V and J ends were trimmed by 0 bases and 2 bases, with 7 bases remaining between them. The CDR3 spells CASSQDQSNTEAFF. Here the CDR3 DNA reads TGCGCCAGCAGCCAAGATCAGAGTAACACTGAAGCTTTCTTT.

This clonotype was recorded many times. The V and J genes are TRBV28 and TRBJ2-7; the D gene is possibly TRBD1 (5 bases). The CDR3 runs 13 residues. Germline values: CDR1 MDHEN, CDR2 SYDVKM. V lost 10 bases, J lost 0 bases, and 13 bases lay in between. The CDR3 sequence: CATWGGLSYEQYF. As DNA, the CDR3 is TGTGCCACCTGGGGCGGTCTCTCCTACGAGCAGTACTTC.

This clonotype has a count of ten or more. V and J are TRBV11-2 and TRBJ1-2; 8 bases fit TRBD1. The CDR3 sequence is 15 residues long. Germline V CDR1 and CDR2: SGHAT, FQNNGV. V lost 5 bases to trimming and J lost 5 bases; unmatched junction nucleotides: 10. CDR3 in DNA: TGTGCCAGCAGCACAAACAGGGGGGCGGGATATGGCTACACCTTC. Protein: CASSTNRGAGYGYTF.

This clonotype was counted many times. The V gene is TRBV3-1, the J gene TRBJ2-7; no firm D call. Germline CDR1 and CDR2: LGHDT and YNNKEL (reference sequence). Trimming left V 0 bases short and J 2 bases short, with 11 bases between. CDR3 length equals 15 residues. The CDR3 nucleotides read TGTGCCAGCAGCCAAGAGAAGGCCAGCCCCTACGAGCAGTACTTC. It yields the protein CASSQEKASPYEQYF.

This clonotype was detected many times. This chain connects TRBV29-1 to TRBJ1-1, with D maybe TRBD1 (5 bases). V gave up 0 bases and J gave up 0 bases, with 17 bases separating them. CDR1 is SQVTM, CDR2 ANQGSEA, per germline. This CDR3 is built from 17 residues. The CDR3 coding sequence is TGCAGCGTTGAAGATCGGGGGTTCCCCCCATTGAACACTGAAGCTTTCTTT. It specifies CSVEDRGFPPLNTEAFF.

This clonotype was seen ten or more times. This chain joins TRBV7-9 and TRBJ1-1, with D maybe TRBD1 (5 bases). V was trimmed by 5 bases and J by 0 bases, leaving 10 bases between them. This CDR3 spans 14 amino acids. Per germline, CDR1 SEHNR and CDR2 FQNEAQ (reference sequence). The CDR3 region has the DNA TGTGCCAGCAGCAGCAGGGTTATGAACACTGAAGCTTTCTTT. Translation gives CASSSRVMNTEAFF.

This clonotype was seen at least ten times. The chain combines TRBV6-5 with TRBJ2-7; TRBD1 agrees at 9 bases. CDR1 and CDR2 from the germline V gene are MNHEY and SVGAGI. This CDR3 region has 14 residues. Losses at the gene ends were 2 bases for V and 7 bases for J; bases not matched to a gene: 6. The CDR3: CASSYRTGVWEQYF. DNA for the CDR3: TGTGCCAGCAGTTACAGGACAGGGGTTTGGGAGCAGTACTTC.

This clonotype was counted a few times. The chain combines TRBV7-2 with TRBJ1-3; no firm D call. The CDR3 has 14 amino acids. The germline V gene encodes CDR1 SGHTA and CDR2 FQGNSA. With 8 bases removed from V and 1 base from J, the gap between germline ends came to 12 bases. The CDR3 loop is CASVSARSGNTIYF. CDR3 DNA: TGTGCCAGCGTCTCGGCGCGGTCTGGAAACACCATATATTTT.

This clonotype was seen ten or more times. This chain uses TRBV28 with TRBJ1-3; possibly TRBD1 for D (6 bases). The germline CDR1 and CDR2 sequences are MDHEN and SYDVKM. V was trimmed by 2 bases and J by 1 base, leaving 9 bases between them. CDR3 length: 15 residues. CDR3 sequence reads: CASSLVQGSGNTIYF. CDR3 nucleotides: TGTGCCAGCAGTTTAGTACAGGGTTCTGGAAACACCATATATTTT.

This clonotype turned up a few times. The CDR3 region is CASSLGQDELEKLFF. As DNA, the CDR3 is TGTGCCAGCAGTCTAGGCCAGGACGAACTGGAAAAACTGTTTTTT. This sequence joins TRBV7-9 and TRBJ1-4; D not resolved. Germline lookup yields CDR1 SEHNR and CDR2 FQNEAQ (reference sequence). The CDR3 covers 15 residues. The V gene lost 6 bases and the J gene lost 8 bases, with 19 bases spanning the gap. Full variable domain (rest looked up from reference TRBV7-9 and TRBJ1-4): DTGVSQNPRHKITKRGQNVTFRCDPISEHNRLYWYRQTLGQGPEFLTYFQNEAQLEKSRLLSDRFSAERPKGSFSTLEIQRTEQGDSAMYLCASSLGQDELEKLFFGSGTQLSVL.